These 18 T cell receptor beta chains were sequenced from one sample in a study of T cell repertoires in cytomegalovirus infection. TCRdb re-derived calls from the reads in MiXCR, one entry per CDR3 protein. The sample carries about 740,000 distinct CDR3 sequences, less than 40% recorded once. The specimen sequenced was PBMCs. These receptors all come from a human donor in good health (CMV status not recorded). Some clones in this sample may be carry-over from other donors' samples.

This rearrangement joins TRBV7-9 to TRBJ1-5; D may be TRBD1 (6 bases). This CDR3 contains 14 residues. The germline V gene has CDR1 SEHNR and CDR2 FQNEAQ (reference sequence). V was cut by 3 bases and J by 12 bases, with 18 bases left in between. Here the CDR3 reads CASSFPGHDGLQHF. The CDR3 DNA is TGTGCCAGCAGCTTCCCGGGACACGATGGTCTCCAGCATTTT. Full variable domain (outside the CDR3, taken from reference TRBV7-9 and TRBJ1-5): DTGVSQNPRHKITKRGQNVTFRCDPISEHNRLYWYRQTLGQGPEFLTYFQNEAQLEKSRLLSDRFSAERPKGSFSTLEIQRTEQGDSAMYLCASSFPGHDGLQHFGDGTRLSIL.

This clonotype has a handful of counts. The J gene is TRBJ2-1, the V gene TRBV28; TRBD1 is a possible D gene (6 bases). From germline, CDR1 is MDHEN and CDR2 SYDVKM. With 4 bases removed from V and 6 bases from J, the gap between germline ends came to 16 bases. This CDR3 has 15 residues. The CDR3 protein is CASSSHGDNGNEQFF. In nucleotides, the CDR3 is TGTGCCAGCAGTTCCCACGGGGACAACGGCAATGAGCAGTTCTTC.

The rearrangement joins TRBV12-3 or TRBV12-4 to TRBJ2-1; 11 bases are shared with TRBD2. With 1 base clipped from V and 10 bases from J, the junction kept 12 bases outside the gene matches. CDR3 length: 17 amino acids. The CDR3 DNA reads TGTGCCAGCAGTTTAGAAACCGGGACTAGCGGTCGGATGGAGCAGTTCTTC. This translates into CASSLETGTSGRMEQFF.

This clonotype has a handful of counts. The gene calls are TRBV7-3 and TRBJ2-7, with 12 bases identical to TRBD2. The junction had 5 bases not matched to a gene; V was cut back by 2 bases and J by 3 bases. The CDR3 has 16 amino acids. Germline values: CDR1 SGHTA, CDR2 FQGTGA. The CDR3 DNA sequence: TGTGCCAGCAGCTTACGACTAGCGGGGGCCCACTACGAGCAGTACTTC. Its translation: CASSLRLAGAHYEQYF.

The table lists this clonotype with many counts. The chain couples TRBV7-2 to TRBJ2-7; no clear D. This CDR3 region has 11 residues. Trimming pared 1 base from V and 5 bases from J, leaving 3 bases between. CDR1 and CDR2 (germline): SGHTA, FQGNSA. The chain's CDR3 is CASSLVHEQYF. The CDR3, as DNA: TGTGCCAGCAGCTTAGTTCACGAGCAGTACTTC.

The chain couples TRBV29-1 to TRBJ1-6; 10 positions match TRBD1. This CDR3 spans 13 amino acids. After removal of 4 bases from V and 6 bases from J, the junction contained 0 bases not matched to a gene. Germline CDR1 reads SQVTM; CDR2 reads ANQGSEA. CDR3 sequence: CSVGTGGNSPLHF. CDR3 bases: TGCAGCGTTGGGACAGGGGGTAATTCACCCCTCCACTTT.

The genes are TRBV28 and TRBJ2-1; TRBD2 matches 7 bases. With 3 bases clipped from V and 0 bases from J, the junction kept 20 bases outside the gene matches. The germline V gene has CDR1 MDHEN and CDR2 SYDVKM. The CDR3 totals 21 residues. The CDR3: CASSFQDGWDPGGSSYNEQFF. CDR3 nucleotide sequence: TGTGCCAGCAGTTTTCAAGACGGGTGGGACCCGGGAGGCAGCTCCTACAATGAGCAGTTCTTC.

The genes are TRBV12-3 or TRBV12-4 and TRBJ1-1; D is undetermined. The CDR3 is 13 residues long. CDR3 region: CAGRLREGTEAFF. The DNA of the CDR3 is TGTGCAGGCAGGTTAAGAGAGGGCACTGAAGCTTTCTTT.

The rearrangement links TRBV20-1 to TRBJ1-4; D gene unclear. Germline V gives CDR1 DFQATT, CDR2 SNEGSKA (reference sequence). This CDR3 comprises 12 residues. V lost 3 bases to trimming and J lost 2 bases, with 4 bases between them. The CDR3 DNA is TGCAGTGCTAGGTTTACTAATGAAAAACTGTTTTTT. Residues: CSARFTNEKLFF.

A remark on this clonotype: At one end, the junction sequence differs from germline, possibly due to a read error. The chain employs TRBV6-1 and TRBJ2-2; 14 nucleotides line up with TRBD2. The CDR3 has 17 amino acids. The germline gives CDR1 MNHNS, CDR2 SASEGT. The CDR3 DNA reads as TGTGCCCGCAGACGACTAGCGGGGGGGCTAAATTCAGGGGAGCTGTTTTTT. This encodes CARRRLAGGLNSGELFF.

In its sample, this clonotype was seen once. The gene calls are TRBV30 and TRBJ1-1; D unclear. CDR3 length: 15 amino acids. Between the trimmed V and J ends, which lost 1 base and 1 base, there was a span of 13 bases. Germline CDR1 GTSNPN, CDR2 SVGIG (reference sequence). In DNA, the CDR3 is TGTGCCTGGAGTGGAGAGAGAGCCCCGAACACTGAAGCTTTCTTT. It is translated as CAWSGERAPNTEAFF.

With regard to this clonotype: Without the conserved terminal phenylalanine or tryptophan, this CDR3 likely stems from a read error. The gene calls are TRBV30 and TRBJ2-7; 7 bases match TRBD1. This CDR3 is built from 13 residues. Germline-derived CDR1 and CDR2 are GTSNPN and SVGIG (reference sequence). The trim removed 1 base at V and 3 bases at J, leaving 3 bases unmatched. Here the CDR3 reads CAWSGSGGYEQYC. DNA for the CDR3: TGTGCCTGGAGTGGGTCAGGGGGCTACGAGCAGTACTGC.

This clonotype has only a few counts. V gene TRBV4-2 combines with J gene TRBJ1-6; D is unclear. Trimming took 2 bases from V and 9 from J, leaving 17 bases between them. The V gene's germline CDR1 is LGHNA and CDR2 YNFKEQ. The CDR3 is 16 amino acids. The chain's CDR3 is CASSQRSPGGFSPLHF. As DNA, the CDR3 is TGTGCCAGCAGCCAAAGAAGCCCCGGAGGGTTTTCACCCCTCCACTTT.

This clonotype came up a few times. Sequence at one end of the junction differs from germline and may be a read error. The chain employs TRBV5-3 and TRBJ2-1; 9 bases match TRBD1. TRBV5-3 is assigned to the ORF class and has an uncertain function. The CDR3 consists of 17 residues. In nucleotides, the CDR3 is TGTGCCAGCAGCTTGGTTCACGGGACAGGGATCCCTCATGAGCAGTTCTTC. It specifies CASSLVHGTGIPHEQFF.

This clonotype turned up a few times. This chain connects TRBV7-8 to TRBJ2-5; 7 nucleotides agree with TRBD1. CDR3 size: 14 residues. Trimming cost V 0 bases and J 5 bases; bases outside gene matches: 3. Germline V CDR1 and CDR2: SGHVS, FQNEAQ. CDR3 nucleotide sequence: TGTGCCAGCAGCTTAGCCAGGGGGTCGGAGACCCAGTACTTC. This sequence encodes CASSLARGSETQYF.

This clonotype has at least ten counts. The chain links TRBV7-9 to TRBJ2-3, with 9 bases matching TRBD2. Germline-derived CDR1 and CDR2 are SEHNR and FQNEAQ (reference sequence). V lost 0 bases, J lost 1 base, and 2 bases stayed unmatched. The CDR3 runs 16 residues. This CDR3 reads CASSLAGLARTDTQYF. The DNA for the CDR3 is TGTGCCAGCAGCTTAGCGGGACTAGCTCGCACAGATACGCAGTATTTT.

The chain uses TRBV6-2 or TRBV6-3 and TRBJ2-5; tentatively, D is TRBD1 (6 bases). Germline values: CDR1 MNHEY, CDR2 SVGEGT. V dropped 7 bases and J dropped 6 bases, with 15 bases sitting between them. This CDR3 has 13 amino acids. This chain's CDR3 is CASTKTGGKTQYF. In DNA, the CDR3 is TGTGCCAGCACTAAGACAGGTGGAAAGACCCAGTACTTC.

This clonotype came up many times. The chain is built from TRBV7-6 and TRBJ2-7; 11 bases agree with TRBD2. The V gene's germline CDR1 is SGHVS and CDR2 FNYEAQ. There are 15 residues in the CDR3. The ends lost 4 bases at V and 6 bases at J; junction bases unmatched: 8. Written as DNA, the CDR3 is TGTGCCAGCAGCTCTACTAGCGGGGGAGTTAGCGAGCAGTACTTC. This codes for CASSSTSGGVSEQYF. The full variable domain, rest sourced from reference TRBV7-6 and TRBJ2-7, is GAGVSQSPRYKVTKRGQDVALRCDPISGHVSLYWYRQALGQGPEFLTYFNYEAQQDKSGLPNDRFSAERPEGSISTLTIQRTEQRDSAMYRCASSSTSGGVSEQYFGPGTRLTVT.